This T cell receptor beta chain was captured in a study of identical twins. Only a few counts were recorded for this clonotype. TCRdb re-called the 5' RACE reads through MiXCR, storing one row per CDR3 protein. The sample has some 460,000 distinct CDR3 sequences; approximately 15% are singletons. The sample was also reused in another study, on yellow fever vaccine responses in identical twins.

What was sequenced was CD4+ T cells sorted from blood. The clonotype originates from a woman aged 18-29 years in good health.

The CDR3: CASSYNSGGPETQYF. CDR3 DNA: TGTGCCAGCAGTTATAACAGCGGGGGGCCGGAGACCCAGTACTTC. The chain employs TRBV12-3 or TRBV12-4 and TRBJ2-5; 9 bases are a match to TRBD2. Trimming cost V 4 bases and J 5 bases; bases outside gene matches: 8. The CDR3 loop spans 15 amino acids.